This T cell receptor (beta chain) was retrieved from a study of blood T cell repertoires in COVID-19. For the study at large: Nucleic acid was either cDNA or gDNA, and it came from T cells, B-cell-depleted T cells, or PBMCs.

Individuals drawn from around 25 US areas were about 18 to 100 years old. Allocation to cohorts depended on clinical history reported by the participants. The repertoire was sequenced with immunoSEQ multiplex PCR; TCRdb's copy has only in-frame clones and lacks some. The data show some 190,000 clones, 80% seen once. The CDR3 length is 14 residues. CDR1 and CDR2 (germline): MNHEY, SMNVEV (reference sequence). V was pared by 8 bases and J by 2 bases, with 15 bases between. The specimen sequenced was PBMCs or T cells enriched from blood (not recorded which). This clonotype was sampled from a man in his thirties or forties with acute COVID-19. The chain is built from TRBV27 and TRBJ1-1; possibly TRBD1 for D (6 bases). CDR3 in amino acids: CASCKTGPNTEAFF. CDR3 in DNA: TGTGCCAGCTGCAAGACAGGTCCAAACACTGAAGCTTTCTTT.